The 27 T cell receptor beta chains below were found in one sample sequenced in a study of blood T cell repertoires in COVID-19. TCRdb keeps only in-frame clones here, not all; method: immunoSEQ multiplex PCR. The profile shows approximately 110,000 clones, roughly 92% of them singletons. The sample consisted of peripheral blood. These receptors were taken from a man aged 45-65 years with COVID-19, enrolled during active disease.

V and J are TRBV3-1 (or the pseudogene TRBV3-2) and TRBJ2-1, with D unresolved. The CDR3 loop spans 14 amino acids. Germline CDR1 and CDR2: LGHDT and YNNKEL (reference sequence). Deletions cut 0 bases from V and 6 bases from J, with 9 bases between. Written as DNA, the CDR3 is TGTGCCAGCAGCCAAGATCTAGTGGGCAATGAGCAGTTCTTC. It specifies CASSQDLVGNEQFF.

V gene TRBV27 combines with J gene TRBJ2-7; 10 bases line up with TRBD1. The V gene's germline CDR1 is MNHEY and CDR2 SMNVEV (reference sequence). The CDR3 contains 13 residues. The V segment lost 6 bases and the J segment 3 bases; nucleotides outside the gene matches: 2. DNA of the CDR3: TGTGCCAGCAGCCGGACAGGGGGCTACGAGCAGTACGTC. Translating gives CASSRTGGYEQYV.

This clone was counted a few times. This chain joins TRBV18 and TRBJ1-1, with D perhaps matching TRBD1 (5 bases). Germline CDR1 reads KGHSH; CDR2 reads LQKENI. The CDR3 runs to 13 residues. Trimming shortened V by 6 bases and J by 7 bases, and 15 bases separated the two germline ends. CDR3 loop: CASSRSGESEAFF. The CDR3 nucleotides are TGTGCCAGCTCTCGTTCGGGGGAGAGTGAAGCTTTCTTT.

This clone was detected once. The chain carries TRBV6-4 and TRBJ2-4; 7 nucleotides align to TRBD2. V was pared by 5 bases and J by 0 bases, with 7 bases of the junction left unmatched. CDR1 and CDR2 from the germline V gene are MRHNA and SNTAGT. This CDR3 region has 16 residues. The CDR3: CASSFSAGLAKNIQYF. CDR3 nucleotide sequence: TGTGCCAGCAGTTTCTCAGCGGGACTAGCCAAAAACATTCAGTACTTC.

In DNA, the CDR3 is TGCGCCAGCAGCTCTCTCGGAGTTGCAGATACGCAGTATTTT. It is translated as CASSSLGVADTQYF. The chain uses TRBV4-3 and TRBJ2-3; the D is unclear. Trimming took off 5 bases at V and 4 bases at J, with 13 bases between the two ends. In germline, CDR1 is LGHNA, CDR2 YSLEER. CDR3 length: 14 residues.

This sequence joins TRBV21-1 and TRBJ2-5; the tabulated D call, TRBD2, remains unverified against the DNA. TRBV21-1 is a pseudogene segment. The CDR3 is 17 residues long. Written as DNA, the CDR3 is TGTGCCAGCAGCAAAGTCTCCATGGGGGGGGCAAGAGAGACCCAGTACTTC. Protein sequence: CASSKVSMGGARETQYF.

The chain uses TRBV4-3 and TRBJ1-3, with D maybe TRBD1 (5 bases). The germline V gene encodes CDR1 LGHNA and CDR2 YSLEER. The CDR3 runs 16 residues. Deletions cut 0 bases from V and 0 bases from J, with 9 bases between. CDR3: CASSQEGLLSGNTIYF. In DNA form, the CDR3 reads TGCGCCAGCAGCCAAGAGGGACTGCTCTCTGGAAACACCATATATTTT.

The chain recombines TRBV19 with TRBJ1-2, with unresolved D. The CDR3 spans 13 residues. V was pared by 7 bases and J by 4 bases, with 13 bases between. Germline V lookup: CDR1 LNHDA, CDR2 SQIVND (reference sequence). DNA for the CDR3: TGTGCCAGTAAATCCGGGAGGCCCTATGGCTACACCTTC. It translates to CASKSGRPYGYTF.

This clone turned up a few times. This rearrangement joins TRBV18 to TRBJ1-1; possible D gene TRBD1, 6 bases. The germline gives CDR1 KGHSH, CDR2 LQKENI. The V and J ends lost 4 bases and 5 bases respectively, with 17 bases between them. The CDR3 length is 15 residues. This CDR3 reads CASSLQGPQLTEAFF. CDR3 sequence (DNA): TGTGCCAGCTCACTCCAGGGGCCTCAGTTGACTGAAGCTTTCTTT. Combining the CDR3 with reference TRBV18 and TRBJ1-1 gives the whole variable domain NAGVMQNPRHLVRRRGQEARLRCSPMKGHSHVYWYRQLPEEGLKFMVYLQKENIIDESGMPKERFSAEFPKEGPSILRIQQVVRGDSAAYFCASSLQGPQLTEAFFGQGTRLTVV.

The rearrangement uses TRBV2 and TRBJ2-2; D perhaps matches TRBD2 (6 bases). V shed 5 bases and J shed 11 bases, with 15 bases lying between them. The CDR3 length is 13 residues. Germline loops: CDR1 SNHLY, CDR2 FYNNEI. Here the CDR3 DNA reads TGTGCCAGCAGTATAGGGACTGCGAAAGAGCTGTTTTTT. It is translated as CASSIGTAKELFF.

CDR3 protein: CSVAKGGTEAFF. CDR3 DNA: TGCAGCGTGGCAAAAGGGGGAACTGAAGCTTTCTTT. The chain uses TRBV29-1 and TRBJ1-1, with D perhaps matching TRBD1 (6 bases). CDR1 is SQVTM and CDR2 is ANQGSEA in the germline V gene. The germline V and J ends were trimmed by 6 bases and 5 bases, with 13 bases remaining between them. The CDR3 has 12 amino acids.

The chain employs TRBV25-1 and TRBJ1-4; D gene ambiguous. In germline, CDR1 is MGHDK, CDR2 SYGVNS. There are 13 residues in the CDR3. The V end lost 8 bases, the J end lost 0 bases, and 7 bases lay between the germline ends. The CDR3 sequence is CASQVPTNEKLFF. CDR3 coding DNA: TGTGCCAGCCAGGTACCAACTAATGAAAAACTGTTTTTT.

The rearrangement joins TRBV29-1 to TRBJ2-1; 7 bases are shared with TRBD1. This CDR3 spans 15 amino acids. Germline V gene data show CDR1 as SQVTM and CDR2 as ANQGSEA. The V and J ends lost 7 bases and 0 bases, in that order; junction bases with no gene match: 9. As DNA, the CDR3 is TGCAGCGCTATATTGACAGGGAGCTCCTACAATGAGCAGTTCTTC. It specifies CSAILTGSSYNEQFF.

V gene TRBV3-1 (or the pseudogene TRBV3-2) combines with J gene TRBJ2-1; D is possibly TRBD1 (6 bases). The V gene lost 1 base and the J gene lost 8 bases, with 12 bases spanning the gap. Germline values: CDR1 LGHDT, CDR2 YNNKEL (reference sequence). The CDR3 is 14 residues long. CDR3 in amino acids: CASSQGLQGYEQFF. DNA for the CDR3: TGTGCCAGCAGCCAAGGTCTACAGGGATATGAGCAGTTCTTC.

The rearrangement joins TRBV7-6 to TRBJ2-5; 10 nucleotides align to TRBD2. J gave up 2 bases and V 5 bases, and 8 bases lay outside the gene matches. This CDR3 has 16 amino acids. In germline, CDR1 is SGHVS, CDR2 FNYEAQ. The CDR3, as DNA: TGTGCCAGCAGCCCCCTCCCGGGACTAGCGCAAGAGACCCAGTACTTC. It yields the protein CASSPLPGLAQETQYF.

The chain carries TRBV10-3 and TRBJ1-1; tentative D call: TRBD1 (6 bases). The V end lost 0 bases, the J end lost 2 bases, and 7 bases lay between the germline ends. CDR3 length: 14 amino acids. The germline gives CDR1 ENHRY, CDR2 SYGVKD. The CDR3 region is CAISESGGNTEAFF. CDR3 nucleotide sequence: TGTGCCATCAGTGAGTCAGGGGGAAACACTGAAGCTTTCTTT.

The chain employs TRBV6-5 and TRBJ2-7, with 9 bases aligning to TRBD1. V trimming: 5 bases; J trimming: 5 bases; junction bases outside the gene matches: 7. This CDR3 region has 14 residues. Looked up from germline, CDR1 is MNHEY and CDR2 is SVGAGI. The CDR3 nucleotides read TGTGCCAGCAGTAAGCCGGGACAGGGCCACGAGCAGTACTTC. This encodes CASSKPGQGHEQYF.

V gene TRBV4-1 combines with J gene TRBJ1-5; D remains ambiguous. The CDR3 loop spans 15 amino acids. Between the trimmed V and J ends, which lost 0 bases and 5 bases, there was a span of 11 bases. Germline assignment: CDR1 MGHRA and CDR2 YSYEKL. CDR3 in DNA: TGCGCCAGCAGCCAAGAAGGAGGGATTCATCAGCCCCAGCATTTT. Amino acid sequence: CASSQEGGIHQPQHF.

This chain uses TRBV29-1 with TRBJ1-2; the match to TRBD1 covers 8 bases. Germline V gene sequence: CDR1 SQVTM, CDR2 ANQGSEA. This CDR3 spans 15 amino acids. V shed 7 bases and J 4 bases; nucleotides not matched to a gene: 14. In nucleotides, the CDR3 is TGCAGCGCAATATCCCGGACAGGGATTTTCTATGGCTACACCTTC. It is translated as CSAISRTGIFYGYTF.

This clone occurred once. The chain recombines TRBV19 with TRBJ2-3; 8 bases map to TRBD1. This CDR3 has 14 residues. Germline V gene lookup returns CDR1 LNHDA and CDR2 SQIVND (reference sequence). J was trimmed by 2 bases and V by 5 bases; bases with no gene match: 3. The CDR3 reads CASSRQGLTDTQYF. DNA of the CDR3: TGTGCCAGTAGTCGACAGGGGCTCACAGATACGCAGTATTTT.

The rearrangement joins TRBV5-4 to TRBJ1-4; a possible D gene is TRBD1 (5 bases). The germline V gene has CDR1 SGHNT and CDR2 YYREEE (reference sequence). V gave up 0 bases and J gave up 3 bases, with 9 bases separating them. The CDR3 is 15 amino acids. CDR3 DNA sequence: TGTGCCAGCAGCTTGGCCCAGGGCTCTAATGAAAAACTGTTTTTT. Protein: CASSLAQGSNEKLFF.

This chain links TRBV4-1 with TRBJ2-7; D not resolved. V was shortened by 8 bases and J by 0 bases, with 14 bases between the two germline ends. The CDR3 sequence is 14 residues long. From germline, CDR1 is MGHRA and CDR2 YSYEKL. The CDR3 nucleotides read TGCGCCAGCCGCTCGGTAGTCCTCTCCTACGAGCAGTACTTC. Amino acids: CASRSVVLSYEQYF.

The CDR3 here is CASSFFNGGDGYTF. DNA for the CDR3: TGTGCCAGCAGTTTTTTTAATGGAGGAGATGGCTACACCTTC. The chain employs TRBV28 and TRBJ1-2, with D unresolved. From germline, CDR1 is MDHEN and CDR2 SYDVKM. Trimming took off 3 bases at V and 6 bases at J, with 14 bases between the two ends. The CDR3 runs 14 residues.

The V and J genes are TRBV6-2 or TRBV6-3 and TRBJ2-6, with D possibly being TRBD2 (7 bases). Looked up from germline, CDR1 is MNHEY and CDR2 is SVGEGT. Trimming pared 0 bases from V and 2 bases from J, leaving 8 bases between. The CDR3 is 16 residues long. The CDR3 loop reads CASSYSGGPGANVLTF. CDR3 bases: TGTGCCAGCAGTTACTCCGGGGGGCCTGGGGCCAACGTCCTGACTTTC.

The chain couples TRBV28 to TRBJ1-4; 9 nucleotides agree with TRBD1. V shed 4 bases, J shed 7 bases, and the junction held 4 bases outside the gene matches. From germline, CDR1 is MDHEN and CDR2 SYDVKM. CDR3 length: 14 amino acids. CDR3 protein: CASSSATGGEKLFF. Written as DNA, the CDR3 is TGTGCCAGCAGTTCGGCGACAGGGGGTGAAAAACTGTTTTTT.

The rearrangement links TRBV19 to TRBJ2-5; 8 bases agree with TRBD1. The CDR3 is 13 residues long. The V gene end was trimmed by 7 bases and the J gene end by 2 bases; junction bases not matched to a gene: 3. From germline, CDR1 is LNHDA and CDR2 SQIVND (reference sequence). CDR3 region: CASKGTGQETQYF. The CDR3 nucleotides are TGTGCCAGTAAGGGGACAGGACAAGAGACCCAGTACTTC.

The chain has TRBV25-1 and TRBJ2-5; 14 positions agree with TRBD2. The V gene's germline CDR1 is MGHDK and CDR2 SYGVNS. The CDR3 spans 16 residues. Unmatched junction bases numbered 0, after V lost 1 base and J lost 2 bases. CDR3 sequence: CASSEWTSGRQETQYF. The CDR3 nucleotides read TGTGCCAGCAGTGAATGGACTAGCGGGAGGCAAGAGACCCAGTACTTC.